This TCR beta chain emerged from a study of Ad26.COV2.S vaccination and SARS-CoV-2 variants (dated by TCRdb to 2020 to 2022). With regard to the full study: Vaccine-arm donors came from COV1001, a multicentre, randomized, double-blind, placebo-controlled phase I-IIa trial of Ad26.COV2.S in healthy adults. Ad26.COV2.S was given intramuscularly at 5x10^10 or 1x10^11 viral particles, as a single shot or as two shots 56 days apart. TCRbeta repertoire sequencing served as the tool for gauging how specific and how broad the SARS-CoV-2-reactive T cell receptors were following Ad26.COV2.S vaccination. The TCR-sequenced set comprised approximately 30 samples: approximately 19 Ad26.COV2.S vaccine recipients, 5 placebo recipients and 8 SARS-CoV-2 convalescent individuals. Participants in the trial were split at random into five groups of five each, receiving low-dose or high-dose Ad26.COV2.S once or twice, or else placebo on both occasions. Investigators did not know the trial group allocation while performing experiments and assessing outcomes. What the study reported, not specific to this receptor: The study was not powered to compare responses between vaccine doses or regimens. The authors noted that the TCR breadth and depth analyses may have underestimated total T cell responses. After vaccination, substantial breadth of spike-specific CD8+ and CD4+ T cell responses was reported. Non-spike TCR breadth was comparable between vaccine and placebo recipients, consistent with the vaccine containing only spike. Compared with placebo recipients, Ad26.COV2.S recipients showed higher spike-specific TCR breadth (P = 0.0014).

Comment on this clone: The antigen it binds to is not known. No clone much larger than this one lies a single base away; base qualities are absent.

The immunoSEQ Assay was used to sequence TCRbeta CDR3 regions. After extraction, genomic DNA underwent amplification by bias-controlled multiplex PCR, followed by high-throughput sequencing. The study's own analysis went as follows. Collapsing and filtering of sequences were performed to quantify the absolute abundance of each unique TCRbeta CDR3 region. T cell fraction was estimated by normalization of TCRbeta template counts to usable DNA, with usable DNA being measured through amplification of reference genes present in all nucleated cells. Repertoire TCRs were annotated as SARS-CoV-2-specific by exact matching of V gene, CDR3 amino acid sequence and J gene to a known reactive TCR set. The reference SARS-CoV-2 TCR set was derived from MIRA and filtered for enrichment in COVID-19-positive ImmuneCODE repertoires, a step that removed public or cross-reactive TCRs. Using the MIRA antigens, annotated TCRs were further analysed by specific ORF or by position within an ORF. Breadth was defined as the number of annotated unique rearrangements divided by the total number of unique productive rearrangements, and depth was defined as the summed frequency of the annotated unique rearrangements. Group comparisons of TCR breadth used two-sided Wilcoxon rank-sum tests. The source is immuneACCESS, and TCRdb retained only in-frame sequences with V and J called. Part of the clones is not carried over; for the studies checked, unresolved V genes explain less than half of this, and the remainder is unexplained. V and J calls and clone size are those listed in that table; D and trimming were worked out from the DNA. This sample lists more than 400,000 clones; about 92% were detected once. The leading ten clones occupy about 4.1% of the sample.

Reading the label with the study, this specimen's treatment or condition is: 15 to 20 received Ad26.COV2.S at low or high dose, single or two shots; 5 received placebo; per-sample allocation not given. For vaccine and placebo recipients, the sequenced repertoires came from samples collected on day 63 after the first injection. Cohort 1b enrolled 25 adults aged 18-55 years at a single site in Boston, USA, between 29 July and 7 August 2020. Ad26.COV2.S was a replication-incompetent adenovirus type 26 vector that expressed a prefusion-stabilized SARS-CoV-2 spike protein derived from the original Wuhan strain. Based on the germline V gene, the CDR1 and CDR2 sequences are SGHVS and FQNEAQ. V and J are trimmed by 1 base and 4 bases, and the gene matches miss 0 bases of the junction. The CDR3 measures 13 amino acids from cysteine to phenylalanine. This entry keeps only the CDR3 DNA: 39 bases, framed from base 1.

This receptor was taken from a person between 18 and 60 years old who received the Ad26.COV2.S COVID-19 vaccine or a placebo. Source: peripheral blood, taken in a trial of Ad26.COV2.S vaccine versus placebo. The V and J genes are TRBV7-8 and TRBJ2-5; 7 central nucleotides agree with TRBD1. The CDR3 here reads CASSLDRGETQYF. The sequenced DNA: TGTGCCAGCAGCTTAGACAGGGGAGAGACCCAGTACTTC.